The 13 T cell receptor beta chains given below trace back to one sample, sequenced in a study of OX40 agonist ivuxolimab in advanced cancers. Here immunoSEQ multiplex PCR was the method, and the copy in TCRdb shows in-frame clones only, minus some. Altogether around 26,000 clones are present, 85% to 90% being singletons, with the ten largest covering around 50%. Sequenced here: CD4+ or CD8+ T cells sorted from blood, sampled in a trial of the OX40 agonist ivuxolimab. The receptors were sampled from an adult with an advanced solid tumor such as melanoma, head and neck, liver or kidney cancer.

The gene calls are TRBV6-5 and TRBJ2-3; 7 bases match TRBD2. With V trimmed by 0 bases and J by 4 bases, 4 bases remained unmatched. The CDR3 length is 15 residues. CDR1 is MNHEY and CDR2 is SVGAGI in the germline V gene. The CDR3 region has the DNA TGTGCCAGCAGTTACTCCGGGGGGAGGTCAGATACGCAGTATTTT. As protein: CASSYSGGRSDTQYF.

This clone appeared a single time. This chain joins TRBV11-3 and TRBJ1-2; no clear D. V was clipped by 6 bases and J by 6 bases, with 14 bases between them. Germline loops: CDR1 SGHNT, CDR2 YENEEA. This CDR3 spans 13 amino acids. The CDR3, as DNA: TGTGCCAGCAGTTTACGCGGAGCTGATGGCTACACCTTC. Residues: CASSLRGADGYTF.

The chain carries TRBV4-3 and TRBJ2-7; D possibly matches TRBD1 or TRBD2 (6 bases each). The CDR3 is 15 residues long. Trimming removed 1 base at V and 3 bases at J, with 13 bases between. CDR1 LGHNA and CDR2 YSLEER come from the germline V gene. The CDR3 region is CASSQASGGGYEQYF. The CDR3 nucleotides read TGCGCCAGCAGCCAAGCGTCCGGAGGGGGCTACGAGCAGTACTTC.

This chain's CDR3 is CASSSTGPYEQYF. The CDR3 DNA reads as TGTGCCAGCAGCTCAACGGGCCCCTACGAGCAGTACTTC. The V and J genes are TRBV6-6 and TRBJ2-7, with D unclear. Per the germline V gene, CDR1 is MNHNY and CDR2 is SVGAGI (reference sequence). V dropped 6 bases and J dropped 2 bases, with 11 bases sitting between them. The CDR3 consists of 13 residues.

V usage is TRBV7-8 and J usage is TRBJ2-1, with D tentatively TRBD1 (5 bases). Germline V gene data show CDR1 as SGHVS and CDR2 as FQNEAQ. This CDR3 is built from 15 residues. Trimming pared 5 bases from V and 6 bases from J, leaving 17 bases between. The CDR3 protein is CASSRALGQVNEQFF. Here the CDR3 DNA reads TGTGCCAGCAGCAGGGCCCTGGGGCAGGTCAATGAGCAGTTCTTC.

The chain couples TRBV27 to TRBJ2-7; 7 bases fit TRBD1. Germline values: CDR1 MNHEY, CDR2 SMNVEV (reference sequence). J was trimmed by 4 bases and V by 3 bases; bases with no gene match: 0. The CDR3 is 12 residues long. CDR3 nucleotides: TGTGCCAGCAGTTTGACAGGGTACGAGCAGTACTTC. It specifies CASSLTGYEQYF.

The gene calls are TRBV5-6 and TRBJ1-6; the D is unclear. V was pared by 6 bases and J by 7 bases, with 8 bases between. Germline V gives CDR1 SGHDT, CDR2 YYEEEE. The CDR3 is 12 residues long. The CDR3 sequence is CASKLGNSPLHF. The CDR3 bases are TGTGCCAGCAAATTGGGGAATTCACCCCTCCACTTT.

The count of this clone is one. The rearrangement joins TRBV19 to TRBJ1-4, with D hard to call. V lost 6 bases and J lost 0, with 11 bases in between. CDR1 LNHDA and CDR2 SQIVND come from the germline V gene (reference sequence). The CDR3 contains 15 residues. The CDR3 loop is CASSPGITTNEKLFF. The CDR3 region has the DNA TGTGCCAGTAGCCCCGGGATTACAACTAATGAAAAACTGTTTTTT. The entire variable domain, with the rest obtained from reference TRBV19 and TRBJ1-4, is as follows: DGGITQSPKYLFRKEGQNVTLSCEQNLNHDAMYWYRQDPGQGLRLIYYSQIVNDFQKGDIAEGYSVSREKKESFPLTVTSAQKNPTAFYLCASSPGITTNEKLFFGSGTQLSVL.

This clone was counted between two and nine times. V usage is TRBV11-3 and J usage is TRBJ1-6, with D tentatively TRBD1 (5 bases). Germline V gene sequence: CDR1 SGHNT, CDR2 YENEEA. Trimming pared 1 base from V and 7 bases from J, leaving 8 bases between. CDR3 size: 14 residues. CDR3 residues: CASSLARDNSPLHF. In DNA, the CDR3 is TGTGCCAGCAGCTTAGCGCGGGACAATTCACCCCTCCACTTT.

The rearrangement uses TRBV7-6 and TRBJ2-2; D not resolved. Germline V gene sequence: CDR1 SGHVS, CDR2 FNYEAQ. The CDR3 is made up of 18 amino acids. The germline V and J ends were trimmed by 2 bases and 3 bases, with 19 bases remaining between them. The CDR3 DNA sequence: TGTGCCAGCAGCTTACAAGAGTGGACGGCGTTAGACACCGGGGAGCTGTTTTTT. It encodes CASSLQEWTALDTGELFF.

J is TRBJ1-4 and V is TRBV7-2; D perhaps matches TRBD1 (5 bases). Germline loops: CDR1 SGHTA, CDR2 FQGNSA. The CDR3 contains 14 residues. The V end was cut by 4 bases, the J end by 6 bases, with 12 bases between. The CDR3 sequence: CASSWGGVHEKLFF. The CDR3 DNA reads TGTGCCAGCAGCTGGGGAGGGGTCCATGAAAAACTGTTTTTT.

The rearrangement uses TRBV9 and TRBJ1-2; D is ambiguous. The CDR3 is 14 residues long. Germline lookup yields CDR1 SGDLS and CDR2 YYNGEE. Deletions cut 4 bases from V and 4 bases from J, with 14 bases between. The CDR3 sequence is CASSPPGSGYGYTF. CDR3 DNA sequence: TGTGCCAGCAGCCCCCCGGGGAGTGGCTATGGCTACACCTTC.

The chain combines TRBV28 with TRBJ1-4, with D possibly matching TRBD1 (6 bases). Deletions cut 5 bases from V and 6 bases from J, with 19 bases between. Germline loops: CDR1 MDHEN, CDR2 SYDVKM. The CDR3 length is 16 residues. The CDR3 DNA reads TGTGCCAGCAGTACTCCCTACGGGACAACGGATGAAAAACTGTTTTTT. The encoded protein is CASSTPYGTTDEKLFF.